This T cell receptor (beta chain) emerged from a study of T-cell reconstitution after alpha-beta-depleted transplantation in children. The study, taken as a whole, reports: Reportedly, roughly two months post-transplant, alpha-beta T cells arose from several hundred expanded graft clones. After one year, T-cell counts and TCRbeta diversity mostly came from new T cells.

This clonotype was detected a few times. Its antigen is unidentified. The CDR3 sequence is 13 residues long. CDR1 SQVTM and CDR2 ANQGSEA come from the germline V gene. Trimming pared 7 bases from V and 2 bases from J, leaving 12 bases between. Unique molecular identifiers featured in how the TCRbeta library was prepared. TCRdb re-derived calls from the PCR reads in MiXCR, one entry per CDR3 protein. Of about 980,000 distinct CDR3 sequences listed, roughly 29% are singletons. The specimen was PBMCs, mostly from graft donor cells, collected 360 days after TCRalphabeta/CD19-depleted stem cell transplant. This chain connects TRBV29-1 to TRBJ2-1, with D perhaps matching TRBD2 (5 bases). The source of this sequence is a boy under two years old who had a stem cell transplant for SCID, so the T cells may come from the graft donor. CDR3 in amino acids: CSGQIGAYNEQFF. Here the CDR3 DNA reads TGCAGCGGTCAGATCGGGGCCTACAATGAGCAGTTCTTC.